This T cell receptor (beta chain) derives from a study of blood T cell repertoires in COVID-19. Study-level background: Both acute and convalescent COVID-19 samples were obtained from the United States, Italy and Spain. T cells, B-cell-depleted T cells, or PBMCs supplied cDNA or gDNA.

Per the germline V gene, CDR1 is MNHEY and CDR2 is SVGAGI. Trimming cost V 0 bases and J 4 bases, with 12 bases left between them. The CDR3 has 15 residues. How the authors handled the data: Reference gene primer amplification gave estimated nucleated cell counts. Sequenced by immunoSEQ multiplex PCR; TCRdb stores in-frame clones only, minus some. V and J calls and clone size are given by that table; D and trimming were obtained from the DNA. The repertoire holds 200,000 to 300,000 clones, with 85% to 90% as singletons. This sequence originates from a woman in her thirties or forties who had recovered from COVID-19. This chain joins TRBV6-5 and TRBJ1-2; D remains unclear. Sequenced: peripheral blood. The CDR3 here is CASSYSRARGYGYTF. The CDR3 DNA is TGTGCCAGCAGTTACTCGAGGGCCCGGGGCTATGGCTACACCTTC.